The source of this T cell receptor beta chain is a study of early T cells in non-severe SARS-CoV-2 infection. This clonotype has ten or more counts. Its cognate antigen is unknown. V was shortened by 2 bases and J by 1 base, with 18 bases between the two germline ends. From germline, CDR1 is SGHKS and CDR2 YYEKEE (reference sequence). CDR3 length equals 18 residues. Each CDR3 protein gets one entry after TCRdb re-called the 5' RACE reads with MiXCR. The repertoire holds 55,000 to 70,000 distinct CDR3 sequences, with approximately 10% as singletons. Whole-study results and caveats: VDJdb matches were skewed toward anti-spike CD8 T cell responses.

The specimen was whole blood. The TCR originated in an adult who was a healthcare worker with PCR-confirmed SARS-CoV-2 infection or an uninfected control (not recorded which). The chain links TRBV5-5 to TRBJ2-2; TRBD1 might be the D (5 bases). The CDR3 bases are TGTGCCAGCAGCTTAGTCGGGTCAGGGTTGGGGAACACCGGGGAGCTGTTTTTT. As protein: CASSLVGSGLGNTGELFF.